A selection of T cell receptor beta chains follows, all from one sample in a study of blood T cell repertoires in COVID-19. Measured with immunoSEQ multiplex PCR; TCRdb has only the in-frame clones, and not every one. Among 250,000 to 350,000 clones listed, just under 90% were seen once. Specimen: PBMCs or T cells enriched from blood (not recorded which). These receptors were taken from a woman between 50 and 59 years old who had been exposed to COVID-19. Both conserved end residues are part of each CDR3. Fields, in order: clone size, J gene, V gene, D gene, CDR3 DNA, CDR3 protein. The D gene is left open where the match is weak. Clone size is shown for a subset of rows, as once, few, many or a class of expanded clone.

-	TRBJ2-7	TRBV10-2	-	TGCGCCAGCAGTGAGGGAGGGGCCGAGCAGTACTTC	CASSEGGAEQYF
-	TRBJ1-2	TRBV6-5	TRBD1	TGTGCCAGCAGTTGGGACAGTTACTATGGCTACACCTTC	CASSWDSYYGYTF
-	TRBJ1-3	TRBV30	-	TGTGCCTGGAGTACAGGGATCTCTGGAAACACCATATATTTT	CAWSTGISGNTIYF
-	TRBJ2-1	TRBV7-7	TRBD2	TGTGCTAGCAGCTTAGGAGCGGGGGGGCCAAATGAGCAGTTCTTC	CASSLGAGGPNEQFF
-	TRBJ2-7	TRBV21-1	-	TGTGCCAGCAGTGGTCAAGCACCCTACGAGCAGTACTTC	CASSGQAPYEQYF
-	TRBJ1-6	TRBV6-5	TRBD1	TGTGCCAGCACCTCCGGGACAGGGTTTAATTCACCCCTCCACTTT	CASTSGTGFNSPLHF
-	TRBJ2-7	TRBV11-2	TRBD1	TGTGCCAGCAGCTTGGGACAGGGGACCTACGAGCAGTACTTC	CASSLGQGTYEQYF
-	TRBJ1-6	TRBV27	TRBD1	TGTGCCAGCAGTAGAAAACCCACAGGGGGCCATAATTCACCCCTCCACTTT	CASSRKPTGGHNSPLHF
-	TRBJ2-3	TRBV5-1	-	TGCGCCAGCAGCTCAGGAATAACTAGCTCCCCGAACACAGATACGCAGTATTTT	CASSSGITSSPNTDTQYF
-	TRBJ2-7	TRBV3-1/TRBV3-2	TRBD2	TGTGCCAGCAGCAATAGCGGGGGGCGTTTCGGCGAGCAGTACTTC	CASSNSGGRFGEQYF
-	TRBJ1-5	TRBV21-1	-	-	CASSKFPCSVWGQGALCNQPQHF
-	TRBJ2-7	TRBV4-1	TRBD2	TGCGCCAGCAGCCATGTCTCTAGCGGGGGGGTAGCCTACGAGCAGTACTTC	CASSHVSSGGVAYEQYF
once	TRBJ2-3	TRBV28	-	TGTGCCAGCAGGGGACGACAGGGACTCACAGATACGCAGTATTTT	CASRGRQGLTDTQYF
-	TRBJ1-4	TRBV29-1	TRBD1	TGCAGCGCGGTCGACAGGGCGTCTAATGAAAAACTGTTTTTT	CSAVDRASNEKLFF
-	TRBJ1-2	TRBV7-2	TRBD1	TGTGCCAGCAGCTTACCGCCCGGGACAGGGGGCGGTGGCTACACCTTC	CASSLPPGTGGGGYTF
few	TRBJ2-7	TRBV5-1	TRBD2	TGCGCCAGCAGCTTAAGCGGGGGGGCCTACTACGAGCAGTACTTC	CASSLSGGAYYEQYF
-	TRBJ2-1	TRBV5-5	TRBD1	TGTGCCAGCAGCTTGGACGGGACAGGCTTCAATGAGCAGTTCTTC	CASSLDGTGFNEQFF
-	TRBJ2-2	TRBV5-5	TRBD2	TGTGCCAGCAGCTTGCCTAGCGGGGGCACCGGGGAGCTGTTTTTT	CASSLPSGGTGELFF
-	TRBJ1-2	TRBV6-1	TRBD1	TGTGCCAGCAGTGAAGCCGGACAACAGGGGTCCTATGGCTACACCTTC	CASSEAGQQGSYGYTF
-	TRBJ2-6	TRBV5-1	TRBD1	TGCGCCAGCAGCTTGGAGTCGAGGGGGCGAGCTGGGGCCAACGTCCTGACTTTC	CASSLESRGRAGANVLTF
-	TRBJ2-7	TRBV7-2	-	TGTGCCAGCAGCCCCCAGTCAGGAGGGGTTCGCGAGCAGTACTTC	CASSPQSGGVREQYF